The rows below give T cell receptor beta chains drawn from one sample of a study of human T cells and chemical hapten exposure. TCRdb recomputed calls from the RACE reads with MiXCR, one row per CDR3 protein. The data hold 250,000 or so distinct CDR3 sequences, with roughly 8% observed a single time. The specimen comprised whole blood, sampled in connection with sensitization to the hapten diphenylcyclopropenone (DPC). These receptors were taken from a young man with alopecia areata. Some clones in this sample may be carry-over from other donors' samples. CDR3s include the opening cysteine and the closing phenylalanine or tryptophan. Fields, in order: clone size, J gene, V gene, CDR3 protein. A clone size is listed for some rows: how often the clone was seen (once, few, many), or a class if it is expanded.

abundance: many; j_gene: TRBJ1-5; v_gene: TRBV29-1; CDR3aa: CSALIPLGPNQPQHF
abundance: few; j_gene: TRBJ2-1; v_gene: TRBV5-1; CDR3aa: CASSRNRGPNEQFF
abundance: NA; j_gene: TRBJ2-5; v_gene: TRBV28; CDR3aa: CASRPARLGTAQETQYF
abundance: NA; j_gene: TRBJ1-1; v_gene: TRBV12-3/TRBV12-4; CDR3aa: CATKRTGGTEAFF
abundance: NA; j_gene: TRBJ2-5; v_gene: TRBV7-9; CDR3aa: CASSLEQNQETQYF
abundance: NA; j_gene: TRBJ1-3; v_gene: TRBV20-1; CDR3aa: CSARETDSLVGNTIYF
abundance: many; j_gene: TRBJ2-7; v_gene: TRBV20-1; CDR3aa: CSARGGSSYEQYF
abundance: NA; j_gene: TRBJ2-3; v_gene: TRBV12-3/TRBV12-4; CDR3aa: CAGSLGGLAGSTDTQYF
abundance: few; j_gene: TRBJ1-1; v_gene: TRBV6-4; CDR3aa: CASRAGGEPTEAFF
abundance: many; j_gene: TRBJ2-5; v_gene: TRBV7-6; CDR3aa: CASRRPSGGKQETQYF
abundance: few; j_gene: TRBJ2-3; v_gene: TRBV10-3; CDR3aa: CAIRTTGGTADTQYF
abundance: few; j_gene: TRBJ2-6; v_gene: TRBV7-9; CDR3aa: CASSPTRSGANVLTF
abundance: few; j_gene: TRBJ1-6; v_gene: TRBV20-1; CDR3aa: CSATTTGGRKSGSPLHF
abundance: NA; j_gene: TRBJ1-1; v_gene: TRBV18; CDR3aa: CASSPPETTEAFF
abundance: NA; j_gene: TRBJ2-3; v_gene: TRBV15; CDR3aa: CATSRALAGLSSTDTQYF
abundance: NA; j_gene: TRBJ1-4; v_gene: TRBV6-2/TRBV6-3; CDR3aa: CASAGPTNEKLFF
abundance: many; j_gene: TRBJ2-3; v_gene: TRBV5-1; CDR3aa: CASELSGGTDTQYF
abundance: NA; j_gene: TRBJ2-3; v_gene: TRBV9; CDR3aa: CASTQLGGPVRPGSNTDTQYF
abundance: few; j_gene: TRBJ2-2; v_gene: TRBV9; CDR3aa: CASSVFSGGAPGELFF
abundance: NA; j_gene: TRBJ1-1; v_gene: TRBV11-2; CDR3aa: CASSANKNTEAFF
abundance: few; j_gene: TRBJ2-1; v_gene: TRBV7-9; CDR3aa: CASRGGGSSYNEQFF
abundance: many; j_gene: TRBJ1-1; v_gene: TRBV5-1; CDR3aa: CASSGPTGGFTEAFF
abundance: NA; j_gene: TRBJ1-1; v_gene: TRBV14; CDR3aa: CASSQGGFGTEAFF
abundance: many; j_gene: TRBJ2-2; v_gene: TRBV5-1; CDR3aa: CASSSTGTNTGELFF
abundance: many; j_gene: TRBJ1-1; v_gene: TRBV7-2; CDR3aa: CASSLDFGSPEAFF
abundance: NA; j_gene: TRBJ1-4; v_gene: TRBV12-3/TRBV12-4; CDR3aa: CASSEAEFNEKLFF
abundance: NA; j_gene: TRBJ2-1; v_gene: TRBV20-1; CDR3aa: CSANSGQIWAYEQFF